A single sample gave rise to the 29 T cell receptor beta chains below, sequenced in a study of blood T cell repertoires in COVID-19. Some clones are missing from TCRdb's copy, which holds only in-frame ones; the method was immunoSEQ multiplex PCR. This table has around 200,000 clones, around 90% appearing once. Sequenced input: peripheral blood. The receptors stem from a man between 35 and 55 years old with acute or convalescent COVID-19.

This sequence joins TRBV12-5 and TRBJ1-2, with 9 bases fitting TRBD1. The CDR3 loop spans 15 amino acids. The ends lost 1 base at V and 4 bases at J; junction bases unmatched: 4. The germline V gene has CDR1 LGHNT and CDR2 FRNRAP. CDR3 loop: CASGLDWDRVYGYTF. The DNA of the CDR3 is TGTGCTAGTGGTTTGGATTGGGACAGGGTCTATGGCTACACCTTC.

V is TRBV19 and J is TRBJ1-2; the D gene is possibly TRBD1 (5 bases). In germline, CDR1 is LNHDA, CDR2 SQIVND (reference sequence). V shed 5 bases and J shed 4 bases, with 11 bases lying between them. CDR3 length equals 13 residues. CDR3 residues: CASSATARYGYTF. The DNA of the CDR3 is TGTGCCAGTAGTGCGACAGCCCGCTATGGCTACACCTTC.

The rearrangement joins TRBV7-2 to TRBJ2-2; 14 bases line up with TRBD2. Germline V gene lookup returns CDR1 SGHTA and CDR2 FQGNSA. The J segment lost 1 base and the V segment lost 5 bases, leaving 9 bases of the junction unmatched. There are 19 residues in the CDR3. The CDR3 sequence is CASSLPGLAGAKNTGELFF. CDR3 DNA sequence: TGTGCCAGCAGCCTTCCGGGACTAGCGGGGGCAAAGAACACCGGGGAGCTGTTTTTT.

The rearrangement links TRBV18 to TRBJ2-7; 10 nucleotides match TRBD1. J lost 7 bases, V lost 3 bases, and 6 bases had no gene match. The CDR3 has 14 amino acids. The germline CDR1 and CDR2 sequences are KGHSH and LQKENI. The CDR3 sequence: CASSPTGTGEEQYF. CDR3 DNA: TGTGCCAGCTCACCTACCGGGACAGGGGAAGAGCAGTACTTC.

This chain connects TRBV24-1 to TRBJ1-6; TRBD1 aligns across 8 bases. This CDR3 has 15 amino acids. CDR1 is KGHDR, CDR2 SFDVKD, per germline. V gave up 5 bases and J gave up 7 bases; unmatched junction bases: 6. CDR3 nucleotide sequence: TGTGCCACCAGTGGGTTGGACAGGGAGAATTCACCCCTCCACTTT. Its translation is CATSGLDRENSPLHF.

The rearrangement links TRBV5-1 to TRBJ2-5; TRBD1 might be the D (5 bases). The V gene's germline CDR1 is SGHRS and CDR2 YFSETQ. The V gene lost 6 bases and the J gene lost 1 base, with 16 bases spanning the gap. The CDR3 has 15 amino acids. The CDR3 spells CASTPDGRVQETQYF. CDR3 in DNA: TGCGCCAGCACTCCGGATGGCAGGGTCCAAGAGACCCAGTACTTC.

The chain employs TRBV5-4 and TRBJ2-1; D gene uncertain. V lost 0 bases, J lost 1 base, and 14 bases lay in between. The V gene's germline CDR1 is SGHNT and CDR2 YYREEE (reference sequence). The CDR3 runs to 17 residues. In DNA form, the CDR3 reads TGTGCCAGCAGCTTGGAATTAGAAAGCGAGTCCTACAATGAGCAGTTCTTC. It specifies CASSLELESESYNEQFF.

The chain has TRBV18 and TRBJ2-1, with 7 positions matching TRBD1. The ends lost 0 bases at V and 2 bases at J; junction bases unmatched: 4. This CDR3 spans 16 amino acids. CDR1 KGHSH and CDR2 LQKENI come from the germline V gene. The CDR3 DNA is TGTGCCAGCTCACCACCGGGACAGTCTCCCTACAATGAGCAGTTCTTC. Translation: CASSPPGQSPYNEQFF. The whole variable domain, filled in from reference TRBV18 and TRBJ2-1, reads NAGVMQNPRHLVRRRGQEARLRCSPMKGHSHVYWYRQLPEEGLKFMVYLQKENIIDESGMPKERFSAEFPKEGPSILRIQQVVRGDSAAYFCASSPPGQSPYNEQFFGPGTRLTVL.

The chain has TRBV5-4 and TRBJ1-3, with 7 nucleotides matching TRBD1. The V segment lost 3 bases and the J segment 4 bases; nucleotides outside the gene matches: 7. CDR3 size: 15 residues. Per the germline V gene, CDR1 is SGHNT and CDR2 is YYREEE (reference sequence). The DNA for the CDR3 is TGTGCCAGCAGCTCTGACAGGGCGGCCGGAAACACCATATATTTT. Its translation: CASSSDRAAGNTIYF.

The rearrangement joins TRBV10-3 to TRBJ1-4; no clear D gene. This CDR3 has 13 residues. The germline CDR1 and CDR2 sequences are ENHRY and SYGVKD. V dropped 2 bases and J dropped 8 bases, with 9 bases sitting between them. The DNA for the CDR3 is TGTGCCATCAGTGAGGGCCTCGGGGAAAAACTGTTTTTT. Its protein product is CAISEGLGEKLFF.

This chain connects TRBV2 to TRBJ1-1; D possibly corresponds to TRBD1 (6 bases). Per the germline V gene, CDR1 is SNHLY and CDR2 is FYNNEI. Trimming removed 3 bases at V and 1 base at J, with 6 bases between. This CDR3 contains 13 residues. The CDR3 coding sequence is TGTGCCAGCAGTGAGGACAGGAACACTGAAGCTTTCTTT. Protein sequence: CASSEDRNTEAFF.

DNA of the CDR3: TGCGCCAGAACCCCATATTCGGCTAACTATGGCTACACCTTC. Protein product: CARTPYSANYGYTF. The genes are TRBV10-1 and TRBJ1-2, with unresolved D. Germline loops: CDR1 WNHNN, CDR2 SYGVQD (reference sequence). Trimming pared 9 bases from V and 0 bases from J, leaving 14 bases between. CDR3 length: 14 amino acids.

This chain connects TRBV5-1 to TRBJ2-7, with 13 nucleotides matching TRBD2. This CDR3 has 17 residues. V lost 3 bases to trimming and J lost 6 bases; unmatched junction nucleotides: 12. Germline assignment: CDR1 SGHRS and CDR2 YFSETQ. CDR3 residues: CASSSAGLAGPAGEQYF. Written as DNA, the CDR3 is TGCGCCAGCAGCTCGGCGGGACTAGCGGGACCGGCCGGCGAGCAGTACTTC. The whole variable domain, filled in from reference TRBV5-1 and TRBJ2-7, reads KAGVTQTPRYLIKTRGQQVTLSCSPISGHRSVSWYQQTPGQGLQFLFEYFSETQRNKGNFPGRFSGRQFSNSRSEMNVSTLELGDSALYLCASSSAGLAGPAGEQYFGPGTRLTVT.

The gene calls are TRBV5-8 and TRBJ1-1; 10 bases align to TRBD1. This CDR3 is 14 amino acids long. V shed 4 bases and J 5 bases; nucleotides not matched to a gene: 5. The germline gives CDR1 SGHTS, CDR2 YDEGEE. The CDR3 region is CASSHRTGGTEAFF. CDR3 bases: TGTGCCAGCAGCCACCGGACAGGGGGAACTGAAGCTTTCTTT.

This clone has a single count. The CDR3 bases are TGTGCCAGTAAGGTCGGCGGTTCCGGGGAGCTGTTTTTT. Its protein product is CASKVGGSGELFF. The rearrangement uses TRBV19 and TRBJ2-2; D uncertain. The CDR3 has 13 residues. V was shortened by 7 bases and J by 6 bases, with 12 bases between the two germline ends. CDR1 and CDR2 (germline): LNHDA, SQIVND (reference sequence).

V and J are TRBV6-2 or TRBV6-3 and TRBJ2-3; possible D gene TRBD1, 6 bases. CDR1 and CDR2 from the germline V gene are MNHEY and SVGEGT. V was shortened by 5 bases and J by 4 bases, with 10 bases between the two germline ends. The CDR3 is made up of 13 amino acids. In DNA, the CDR3 is TGTGCCAGCAGTACAAACAGGGCAGATACGCAGTATTTT. Its protein is CASSTNRADTQYF.

J is TRBJ2-6 and V is TRBV6-2 or TRBV6-3; weak D call: TRBD2 (5 bases). CDR3 length equals 14 residues. V was clipped by 0 bases and J by 10 bases, with 10 bases between them. Germline CDR1 MNHEY, CDR2 SVGEGT. The CDR3, as DNA: TGTGCCAGCAGTTACTCCTCGGGGTGGAACGTCCTGACTTTC. Its translation is CASSYSSGWNVLTF.

The chain joins TRBV30 to TRBJ2-7, with 9 bases identical to TRBD1. The V segment lost 0 bases and the J segment 2 bases; nucleotides outside the gene matches: 2. The CDR3 loop spans 14 amino acids. Germline V gene lookup returns CDR1 GTSNPN and CDR2 SVGIG (reference sequence). DNA for the CDR3: TGTGCCTGGAGTGTTGGGACAGGGACCTACGAGCAGTACTTC. As protein: CAWSVGTGTYEQYF.

CDR3 in DNA: TGTGCCACCTTTAAACGGGTTAACACCGGGGAGCTGTTTTTT. Its protein is CATFKRVNTGELFF. The chain joins TRBV3-1 (or the pseudogene TRBV3-2) to TRBJ2-2; D gene unclear. The V gene's germline CDR1 is LGHDT and CDR2 YNNKEL (reference sequence). The CDR3 spans 14 residues. The V end lost 10 bases, the J end lost 2 bases, and 14 bases lay between the germline ends.

This clone has just one count. The chain links TRBV5-1 to TRBJ1-3, with TRBD1 as a possible D gene (5 bases). The V end was cut by 0 bases, the J end by 4 bases, with 11 bases between. Germline values: CDR1 SGHRS, CDR2 YFSETQ. This CDR3 has 15 amino acids. CDR3: CASSLVQGAGNTIYF. CDR3 nucleotides: TGCGCCAGCAGCTTGGTTCAGGGTGCCGGAAACACCATATATTTT.

Written as DNA, the CDR3 is TGTGCCAGCAGCCCACGACTCCCTATATCTGGAAACACCATATATTTT. Amino acids: CASSPRLPISGNTIYF. The rearrangement uses TRBV7-8 and TRBJ1-3; no reliable D call. Trimming removed 5 bases from V and 1 base from J, with 15 bases in between. The CDR3 extends over 16 amino acids. The V gene's germline CDR1 is SGHVS and CDR2 FQNEAQ.

The rearrangement joins TRBV27 to TRBJ1-2, with 8 bases lining up with TRBD1. Trimming took 7 bases from V and 6 from J; bases not matched to a gene: 10. Germline V gene lookup returns CDR1 MNHEY and CDR2 SMNVEV (reference sequence). The CDR3 totals 14 residues. CDR3 region: CASTSSGQGNGYTF. The CDR3 nucleotides read TGTGCCAGCACCTCTAGCGGACAGGGAAATGGCTACACCTTC.

This chain uses TRBV28 with TRBJ1-1, with 9 positions matching TRBD1. The CDR3 is 16 amino acids. J lost 3 bases, V lost 5 bases, and 10 bases had no gene match. Germline CDR1 reads MDHEN; CDR2 reads SYDVKM. The CDR3 region is CASSIEQGAGDTEAFF. CDR3 coding DNA: TGTGCCAGCAGTATCGAACAGGGGGCCGGCGACACTGAAGCTTTCTTT.

The rearrangement links TRBV3-1 (or the pseudogene TRBV3-2) to TRBJ1-1; TRBD1 might be the D (5 bases). CDR3 length equals 12 residues. The germline V gene has CDR1 LGHDT and CDR2 YNNKEL (reference sequence). V lost 1 base and J 9 bases, leaving 9 bases between the germline ends. The CDR3 DNA follows: TGTGCCAGCAGCCAAGGGAACAGGCAAGCTTTCTTT. As protein: CASSQGNRQAFF.

CDR3 amino acids: CASTTSGGPDTQYF. As DNA, the CDR3 is TGCGCCAGCACGACTAGCGGGGGGCCGGATACGCAGTATTTT. J is TRBJ2-3 and V is TRBV5-1, with 13 nucleotides matching TRBD2. J gave up 6 bases and V 6 bases, and 4 bases lay outside the gene matches. The germline gives CDR1 SGHRS, CDR2 YFSETQ. There are 14 residues in the CDR3.

The gene calls are TRBV5-4 and TRBJ2-1; 12 bases match TRBD2. Germline lookup yields CDR1 SGHNT and CDR2 YYREEE (reference sequence). The CDR3 has 15 residues. Trimming took 0 bases from V and 9 from J; bases not matched to a gene: 4. The CDR3 is CASSLVLAGGSEQFF. In DNA form, the CDR3 reads TGTGCCAGCAGCTTGGTCCTAGCGGGGGGGTCTGAGCAGTTCTTC.

The rearrangement links TRBV5-8 to TRBJ1-5; D ambiguous. Deletions cut 6 bases from V and 5 bases from J, with 12 bases between. Germline CDR1 reads SGHTS; CDR2 reads YDEGEE. CDR3 length: 13 residues. The chain's CDR3 is CASTLEGDQPQHF. The CDR3 DNA follows: TGTGCCAGCACCCTAGAGGGCGATCAGCCCCAGCATTTT.

This clone was detected only once. The genes are TRBV24-1 and TRBJ2-3; 7 nucleotides match TRBD2. Germline values: CDR1 KGHDR, CDR2 SFDVKD. The CDR3 runs to 17 residues. V was pared by 0 bases and J by 1 base, with 6 bases of the junction left unmatched. CDR3 loop: CATSDLPGRAGTDTQYF. The CDR3 DNA sequence: TGTGCCACCAGTGATTTGCCTGGGAGGGCTGGCACAGATACGCAGTATTTT.

V usage is TRBV6-5 and J usage is TRBJ2-7; the D gene is possibly TRBD1 (6 bases). The CDR3 extends over 14 amino acids. CDR1 is MNHEY and CDR2 is SVGAGI in the germline V gene. V was trimmed by 1 base and J by 5 bases, leaving 12 bases between them. The CDR3 sequence: CASSYYTGNHEQYF. The CDR3 nucleotides read TGTGCCAGCAGTTACTATACAGGGAACCACGAGCAGTACTTC.